The 18 T cell receptor beta chains reported below all come from one sample, sequenced in a study of T cell changes during pregnancy in multiple sclerosis. TCRdb keeps only in-frame clones here, not all; method: immunoSEQ multiplex PCR. The table records 15,000 or so clones, about 86% of them present only once. This specimen consisted of CD8+ T cells from peripheral blood mononuclear cells, obtained in the first trimester of pregnancy. These receptors were taken from a female donor with multiple sclerosis, enrolled in a pregnancy study.

This clone was detected only once. The chain links TRBV27 to TRBJ2-3, with D possibly TRBD2 on 5 matching bases. This CDR3 spans 15 amino acids. Per germline, CDR1 MNHEY and CDR2 SMNVEV (reference sequence). Trimming stripped 2 bases from V and 3 bases from J, with 12 bases between. CDR3 residues: CASSLRAAVTDTQYF. CDR3 DNA sequence: TGTGCCAGCAGTTTAAGAGCAGCGGTGACAGATACGCAGTATTTT.

The rearrangement links TRBV15 to TRBJ1-1, with TRBD1 identical over 7 bases. V lost 1 base, J lost 3 bases, and 5 bases stayed unmatched. Germline lookup yields CDR1 LNHNV and CDR2 YYDKDF (reference sequence). The length of the CDR3 is 15 residues. In DNA form, the CDR3 reads TGTGCCACCAGCAGAGGCAGCACAGGGGACACTGAAGCTTTCTTT. Encoded protein: CATSRGSTGDTEAFF.

The chain employs TRBV21-1 and TRBJ2-3; the table names TRBD1, a call not compared with the DNA. TRBV21-1 is a pseudogene locus. This CDR3 region has 17 residues. The CDR3 DNA reads as TGTGCCAGCAGCAAGTCGGGACATCCCATCCTCACAGATACGCAGTATTTT. Its translation: CASSKSGHPILTDTQYF.

Sample share makes this clone medium-sized (0.01 to 0.1%). CDR3 protein: CASSLAGQDYEQYF. The CDR3 coding sequence is TGTGCCAGCAGCTTGGCGGGACAAGATTACGAGCAGTACTTC. The J gene is TRBJ2-7, the V gene TRBV5-6; possibly TRBD1 for D (6 bases). V was trimmed by 0 bases and J by 4 bases, leaving 11 bases between them. The germline V gene has CDR1 SGHDT and CDR2 YYEEEE. The CDR3 loop spans 14 amino acids.

The chain links TRBV28 to TRBJ2-7, with no clear D. The germline V and J ends were trimmed by 2 bases and 0 bases, with 5 bases remaining between them. This CDR3 is 13 amino acids long. Germline values: CDR1 MDHEN, CDR2 SYDVKM. The CDR3 region is CASSLISSYEQYF. The CDR3 coding sequence is TGTGCCAGCAGTTTAATTAGCTCCTACGAGCAGTACTTC. The variable domain in full, completed from reference TRBV28 and TRBJ2-7, reads DVKVTQSSRYLVKRTGEKVFLECVQDMDHENMFWYRQDPGLGLRLIYFSYDVKMKEKGDIPEGYSVSREKKERFSLILESASTNQTSMYLCASSLISSYEQYFGPGTRLTVT.

This chain connects TRBV5-4 to TRBJ2-3; 8 bases match TRBD2. Per germline, CDR1 SGHNT and CDR2 YYREEE (reference sequence). Germline trimming cut 6 bases from V and 4 bases from J; bases unmatched to any gene: 7. The length of the CDR3 is 14 residues. CDR3 loop: CASKAGEAADTQYF. For the CDR3, the DNA is TGTGCCAGCAAAGCGGGAGAGGCGGCAGATACGCAGTATTTT. Complete variable domain (other parts from reference TRBV5-4 and TRBJ2-3): ETGVTQSPTHLIKTRGQQVTLRCSSQSGHNTVSWYQQALGQGPQFIFQYYREEENGRGNFPPRFSGLQFPNYSSELNVNALELDDSALYLCASKAGEAADTQYFGPGTRLTVL.

The chain combines TRBV7-8 with TRBJ2-3; TRBD2 matches 13 bases. The germline gives CDR1 SGHVS, CDR2 FQNEAQ. The CDR3 contains 17 residues. After removal of 5 bases from V and 0 bases from J, the junction contained 5 bases not matched to a gene. The CDR3 loop is CASSPWTSGSSTDTQYF. The CDR3 nucleotides read TGTGCCAGCAGCCCATGGACTAGCGGGAGCAGCACAGATACGCAGTATTTT. The whole variable domain, filled in from reference TRBV7-8 and TRBJ2-3, reads GAGVSQSPRYKVAKRGQDVALRCDPISGHVSLFWYQQALGQGPEFLTYFQNEAQLDKSGLPSDRFFAERPEGSVSTLKIQRTQQEDSAVYLCASSPWTSGSSTDTQYFGPGTRLTVL.

This chain links TRBV7-8 with TRBJ2-7; tentative D call: TRBD1 (5 bases). Trimming took 5 bases from V and 2 from J, leaving 7 bases between them. The length of the CDR3 is 12 residues. The V gene's germline CDR1 is SGHVS and CDR2 FQNEAQ. CDR3 sequence: CASSAGTYEQYF. DNA of the CDR3: TGTGCCAGCAGCGCAGGGACCTACGAGCAGTACTTC.

The V gene is TRBV6-4, the J gene TRBJ2-1; 9 bases map to TRBD1. The CDR3 sequence is 16 residues long. The germline CDR1 and CDR2 sequences are MRHNA and SNTAGT. The junction had 7 bases not matched to a gene; V was cut back by 2 bases and J by 5 bases. The CDR3 spells CASSDGSGQGHNEQFF. In DNA, the CDR3 is TGTGCCAGCAGTGACGGGTCGGGACAGGGACACAATGAGCAGTTCTTC.

V is TRBV5-4 and J is TRBJ1-5; D not certain. Germline values: CDR1 SGHNT, CDR2 YYREEE (reference sequence). The CDR3 runs to 18 residues. Between the trimmed V and J ends, which lost 3 bases and 1 base, there was a span of 20 bases. The CDR3 here is CASSSPMNRGFSNQPQHF. The CDR3 DNA is TGTGCCAGCAGCTCGCCCATGAATAGAGGGTTCAGCAATCAGCCCCAGCATTTT.

V usage is TRBV5-6 and J usage is TRBJ2-5; TRBD2 aligns across 11 bases. The junction had 13 bases not matched to a gene; V was cut back by 3 bases and J by 3 bases. There are 18 residues in the CDR3. The germline CDR1 and CDR2 sequences are SGHDT and YYEEEE. CDR3 region: CASSSNPGLAGQEETQYF. Written as DNA, the CDR3 is TGTGCCAGCAGCTCGAACCCTGGACTAGCGGGTCAGGAAGAGACCCAGTACTTC.

The CDR3 here is CAWSSPTSGSGADTQYF. DNA of the CDR3: TGTGCCTGGTCTTCCCCTACTAGCGGGAGTGGAGCAGATACGCAGTATTTT. The chain recombines TRBV30 with TRBJ2-3; 11 bases map to TRBD2. CDR3 length: 17 residues. The trim removed 5 bases at V and 4 bases at J, leaving 14 bases unmatched. Per the germline V gene, CDR1 is GTSNPN and CDR2 is SVGIG (reference sequence).

To note about this clone: Other DNA sequences in this sample translate to the same CDR3. The chain employs TRBV2 and TRBJ2-7; 8 bases are shared with TRBD2. V dropped 2 bases and J dropped 5; count of bases not matched to a gene: 8. The germline CDR1 and CDR2 sequences are SNHLY and FYNNEI. The CDR3 has 15 residues. Written as DNA, the CDR3 is TGTGCCAGCAGTGAAATGGCGGGAGGCTGGGACGAGCAGTACTTC. It specifies CASSEMAGGWDEQYF.

This sequence joins TRBV27 and TRBJ1-3; tentative D call: TRBD1 (5 bases). This CDR3 has 14 residues. Deletions cut 2 bases from V and 2 bases from J, with 7 bases between. CDR1 MNHEY and CDR2 SMNVEV come from the germline V gene (reference sequence). CDR3 coding DNA: TGTGCCAGCAGTTTAGCGGGGGCTGGAAACACCATATATTTT. This encodes CASSLAGAGNTIYF.

This clone was detected only once. The rearrangement uses TRBV9 and TRBJ2-1; the match to TRBD2 covers 7 bases. With V trimmed by 0 bases and J by 7 bases, 16 bases remained unmatched. Germline V gives CDR1 SGDLS, CDR2 YYNGEE. The CDR3 is 18 amino acids. CDR3 sequence: CASSVARNLGGSGNEQFF. Written as DNA, the CDR3 is TGTGCCAGCAGCGTAGCGAGGAATTTAGGCGGGAGTGGGAATGAGCAGTTCTTC.

The rearrangement links TRBV5-1 to TRBJ2-2, with 7 positions matching TRBD1. Trimming cost V 4 bases and J 0 bases; bases outside gene matches: 9. Per germline, CDR1 SGHRS and CDR2 YFSETQ. This CDR3 is built from 17 residues. CDR3: CASSPSGQFANTGELFF. As DNA, the CDR3 is TGCGCCAGCAGCCCCTCGGGACAGTTCGCGAACACCGGGGAGCTGTTTTTT.

The chain joins TRBV6-1 to TRBJ2-1; TRBD2 matches 12 bases. Trimming took 7 bases from V and 8 from J; bases not matched to a gene: 9. Germline assignment: CDR1 MNHNS and CDR2 SASEGT. The CDR3 is 15 amino acids. The CDR3 coding sequence is TGTGCCAGCACCCTCCTAGCGGGAGGGAGGGATGAGCAGTTCTTC. Its translation: CASTLLAGGRDEQFF.

The chain links TRBV5-1 to TRBJ2-5, with 7 bases lining up with TRBD1. CDR3 length equals 15 residues. V lost 0 bases, J lost 1 base, and 3 bases stayed unmatched. Germline CDR1 is SGHRS and CDR2 is YFSETQ. In DNA, the CDR3 is TGCGCCAGCAGCTTGGCCCGGACAGGCCAAGAGACCCAGTACTTC. Translating gives CASSLARTGQETQYF.